A selection of T cell receptor beta chains follows, all from one sample in a study of blood T cell repertoires in COVID-19. Profiling relied on immunoSEQ multiplex PCR, and the TCRdb table lists in-frame clones only, not all of them. The profile shows around 68,000 clones, around 80% of them singletons. The source material was peripheral blood. These receptors were collected from a human donor in a cohort sampled during active COVID-19. Both conserved end residues are trimmed from each CDR3.

V gene: TRBV6-2/TRBV6-3; J gene: TRBJ1-5; CDR3 protein: ASSYPADRQPQH
V gene: TRBV19; J gene: TRBJ1-2; CDR3 protein: ASSIAGYGYT
V gene: TRBV11-2; J gene: TRBJ2-3; CDR3 protein: ASSLIRDKTDTQY
V gene: TRBV5-1; J gene: TRBJ2-5; CDR3 protein: ASRASPGAQETQY
V gene: TRBV27; J gene: TRBJ1-2; CDR3 protein: ASSFYDRGHGYT
V gene: TRBV30; J gene: TRBJ2-1; CDR3 protein: AWNYGGLNEQF
V gene: TRBV4-1; J gene: TRBJ2-3; CDR3 protein: ASSQDSGTFLAGLPDTQY
V gene: TRBV27; J gene: TRBJ2-1; CDR3 protein: ASSWPGQAPGYEQF
V gene: TRBV10-3; J gene: TRBJ2-7; CDR3 protein: AIRPGQGVEQY
V gene: TRBV7-8; J gene: TRBJ2-5; CDR3 protein: ASSWRTTQETQY
V gene: TRBV2; J gene: TRBJ1-4; CDR3 protein: ASSEALGQGTTNEKLF
V gene: TRBV18; J gene: TRBJ1-1; CDR3 protein: ASSPLRPQGERNTEAF
V gene: TRBV30; J gene: TRBJ1-5; CDR3 protein: AWSSGRVKTQPQH
V gene: TRBV6-5; J gene: TRBJ1-1; CDR3 protein: ASSYWTGGTTEAF
V gene: TRBV6-5; J gene: TRBJ1-2; CDR3 protein: ASSYSIQGGGYT
V gene: TRBV5-1; J gene: TRBJ1-2; CDR3 protein: ASSLDGQVNYGYT
V gene: TRBV6-6; J gene: TRBJ2-6; CDR3 protein: ASSLQPWDRDSFGANVLT
V gene: TRBV28; J gene: TRBJ2-6; CDR3 protein: ASSPQTSGANVLT
V gene: TRBV19; J gene: TRBJ2-3; CDR3 protein: ASSIDTASRGKDTQY
V gene: TRBV18; J gene: TRBJ1-2; CDR3 protein: ASSPLQGDYGYT
V gene: TRBV27; J gene: TRBJ2-1; CDR3 protein: ASSLGGYYEQF
V gene: TRBV27; J gene: TRBJ2-7; CDR3 protein: ASSYGVSYEQY
V gene: TRBV7-9; J gene: TRBJ2-1; CDR3 protein: ASSSLRGSSYNEQF
V gene: TRBV27; J gene: TRBJ2-7; CDR3 protein: ASSSQGKILYEQY
V gene: TRBV6-6; J gene: TRBJ1-2; CDR3 protein: ASTGQANYGYT
V gene: TRBV28; J gene: TRBJ2-7; CDR3 protein: ASSLRALLDSGSYEQY
V gene: TRBV9; J gene: TRBJ2-1; CDR3 protein: ASSVGGAATYNEQF
V gene: TRBV24-1; J gene: TRBJ2-3; CDR3 protein: ATSERGRGGTDTQY
V gene: TRBV9; J gene: TRBJ2-1; CDR3 protein: ASSVVGTSGYNEQF
V gene: TRBV19; J gene: TRBJ1-1; CDR3 protein: ASSTTETLIIGDAEAF
V gene: TRBV28; J gene: TRBJ2-7; CDR3 protein: ASGIYAGTGTYEQY
V gene: TRBV2; J gene: TRBJ1-6; CDR3 protein: ASSTLQGNNSPLH
V gene: TRBV6-6; J gene: TRBJ2-7; CDR3 protein: ATGTDLAYEQY
V gene: TRBV16; J gene: TRBJ2-1; CDR3 protein: ASSIQYNEQF
V gene: TRBV9; J gene: TRBJ2-5; CDR3 protein: ASNAGTAQETQY
V gene: TRBV7-9; J gene: TRBJ2-3; CDR3 protein: ASRDGLVSDTQY
V gene: TRBV28; J gene: TRBJ1-4; CDR3 protein: ASSQQGFLATNEKLF
V gene: TRBV3-1/TRBV3-2; J gene: TRBJ2-1; CDR3 protein: ASSPLAGKAVNEQF
V gene: TRBV5-6; J gene: TRBJ2-7; CDR3 protein: ASSFLYEQY
V gene: TRBV9; J gene: TRBJ2-7; CDR3 protein: ASSVGDSATYEQY
V gene: TRBV4-1; J gene: TRBJ1-6; CDR3 protein: ASSQSLTGGGSPLH